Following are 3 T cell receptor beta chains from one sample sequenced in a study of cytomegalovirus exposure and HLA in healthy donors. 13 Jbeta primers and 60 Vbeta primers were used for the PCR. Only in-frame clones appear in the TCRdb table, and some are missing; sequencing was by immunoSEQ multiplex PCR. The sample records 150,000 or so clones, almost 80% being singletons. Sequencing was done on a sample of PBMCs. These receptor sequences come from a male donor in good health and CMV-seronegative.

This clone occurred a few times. CDR3 in amino acids: CASKDGGQYGGSYEQYF. In nucleotides, the CDR3 is TGTGCCAGCAAGGACGGGGGGCAGTACGGGGGCTCCTACGAGCAGTACTTC. This chain links TRBV11-3 with TRBJ2-7; possibly TRBD2 for D (7 bases). CDR1 is SGHNT and CDR2 is YENEEA in the germline V gene. CDR3 length: 17 amino acids. Trimming cost V 7 bases and J 0 bases, with 22 bases left between them. Full variable domain (rest looked up from reference TRBV11-3 and TRBJ2-7): EAGVVQSPRYKIIEKKQPVAFWCNPISGHNTLYWYLQNLGQGPELLIRYENEEAVDDSQLPKDRFSAERLKGVDSTLKIQPAELGDSAVYLCASKDGGQYGGSYEQYFGPGTRLTVT.

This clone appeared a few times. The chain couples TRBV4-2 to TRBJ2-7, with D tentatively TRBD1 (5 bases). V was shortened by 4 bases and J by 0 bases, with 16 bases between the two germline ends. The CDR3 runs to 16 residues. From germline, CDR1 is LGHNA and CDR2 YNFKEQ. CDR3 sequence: CASSREIGASSYEQYF. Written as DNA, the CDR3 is TGTGCCAGCAGCCGTGAAATAGGGGCGTCCTCCTACGAGCAGTACTTC.

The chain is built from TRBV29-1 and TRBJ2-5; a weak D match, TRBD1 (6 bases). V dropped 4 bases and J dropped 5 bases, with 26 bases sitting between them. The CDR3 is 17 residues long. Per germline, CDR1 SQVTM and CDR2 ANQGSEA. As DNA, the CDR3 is TGCAGCGTTGTACCCCCCCCCACAGGGCTGCGGCGGGAGACCCAGTACTTC. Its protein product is CSVVPPPTGLRRETQYF.